Below are 3 T cell receptor beta chains sequenced from a single sample in a study of T-cell reconstitution after alpha-beta-depleted transplantation in children. Preparing the TCRbeta library involved the use of unique molecular identifiers. Each CDR3 protein is one row after TCRdb ran MiXCR on the PCR reads. The profile shows 45,000 to 55,000 distinct CDR3 sequences, 5% to 6.5% of them singletons. The specimen was PBMCs, mostly from graft donor cells, collected 60 days after TCRalphabeta/CD19-depleted stem cell transplant. All receptors derive from a female patient under 10 years old who had a stem cell transplant for aplastic anemia, so the T cells may come from the graft donor.

This clonotype was observed at least ten times. The rearrangement links TRBV7-9 to TRBJ1-1; weak D call: TRBD1 (6 bases). V shed 5 bases and J shed 4 bases, with 14 bases lying between them. This CDR3 has 14 amino acids. Germline CDR1 is SEHNR and CDR2 is FQNEAQ (reference sequence). CDR3 sequence: CASSPEGGITEAFF. The CDR3, as DNA: TGTGCCAGCAGCCCCGAGGGGGGGATCACTGAAGCTTTCTTT.

This clonotype was observed many times. The J gene is TRBJ1-5, the V gene TRBV20-1; D remains unclear. This CDR3 is 12 amino acids long. The germline CDR1 and CDR2 sequences are DFQATT and SNEGSKA (reference sequence). Trimming removed 7 bases from V and 5 bases from J, with 12 bases in between. This CDR3 reads CSVGSGDQPQHF. The CDR3 DNA sequence: TGCAGTGTGGGATCCGGGGATCAGCCCCAGCATTTT.

In this sample, this clonotype turned up many times. The V and J genes are TRBV21-1 and TRBJ2-1. TRBV21-1 is a pseudogene segment. The CDR3 runs 13 residues. The CDR3 here is CASSKGLNNEQFF. The CDR3 nucleotides are TGTGCCAGCAGCAAAGGTCTCAACAATGAGCAGTTCTTC.